Listed below are T cell receptor beta chains from one sample, sequenced in a study of blood T cells in healthy people across ages. TCRdb reprocessed the 5' RACE reads with MiXCR, giving one entry per CDR3 protein. Of roughly 1.5 million distinct CDR3 sequences listed, about 45% are singletons. Sequenced input: blood. These receptors came from a woman aged 18 to 35 in good health. Both conserved end residues are part of each CDR3. D genes are given only for firm matches. Clone size, where shown, is once, few, many, or a class for clones that have expanded.

NA,TRBJ2-2,TRBV9,NA,TGTGCCAGCAGCGTAGGGGTAACCGGGGAGCTGTTTTTT,CASSVGVTGELFF
NA,TRBJ2-2,TRBV19,TRBD1,TGTGCCAGTAGTATTGCTCAGGGGGCCGGGGAGCTGTTTTTT,CASSIAQGAGELFF
NA,TRBJ1-2,TRBV6-1,NA,TGTGCCAGCAGCCCCCAGGCTGGCTATGGCTACACCTTC,CASSPQAGYGYTF
few,TRBJ1-1,TRBV10-3,TRBD1,TGTGCCATGAAGACAGGGCAGAACACTGAAGCTTTCTTT,CAMKTGQNTEAFF
NA,TRBJ1-2,TRBV4-1,NA,TGCGCCAGCAGCCAAGCTTCAGTTAACTATGGCTACACCTTC,CASSQASVNYGYTF
NA,TRBJ1-1,TRBV20-1,TRBD1,TGCAGTGCCACGGGGGACAGGGACTCCAGGGGCGCTGAAGCTTTCTTT,CSATGDRDSRGAEAFF
few,TRBJ2-3,TRBV4-3,NA,TGCGCCAGCAGCCGAGTGCTAGGGGAAGATACGCAGTATTTT,CASSRVLGEDTQYF
NA,TRBJ2-7,TRBV9,TRBD1,TGTGCCAGCAGCGCCGAGGGGACAGGGCGGGGAGAGCAGTACTTC,CASSAEGTGRGEQYF
NA,TRBJ1-2,TRBV12-3/TRBV12-4,TRBD1,TGTGCCAGCAGAAGGGACAGGGGGTTTGCGGGCTGCACCTTC,CASRRDRGFAGCTF
NA,TRBJ2-5,TRBV28,TRBD1,TGTGCCAGTACGAAGACCGGGACAGGGCCCCCCAATGAGCAGTACTTC,CASTKTGTGPPNEQYF
once,TRBJ2-7,TRBV28,NA,TGTGCCAGCACGAGCGGAGACCACGAGCAGTACTTC,CASTSGDHEQYF
NA,TRBJ1-6,TRBV6-8,NA,TGTGCCAGCAGTTACTCGACCGGGGACGATTCACCCCTCCACTTT,CASSYSTGDDSPLHF
NA,TRBJ2-7,TRBV5-1,NA,TGCGCCAGCAGCATTAGCAGAACATCCTACAATGAGCAGTACTTC,CASSISRTSYNEQYF
few,TRBJ1-2,TRBV11-2,TRBD1,TGTGCCAGCAGCTTCGGACAGGGCTCAGACTATGGCTACACCTTC,CASSFGQGSDYGYTF
NA,TRBJ1-5,TRBV12-5,TRBD1,TGTGCTAGTGGTCCGGGACAGGGCAATCAGCCCCAGCATTTT,CASGPGQGNQPQHF
NA,TRBJ1-2,TRBV29-1,NA,TGCAGCGTTGACGGACAGACTAACTATGGCTACACCTTC,CSVDGQTNYGYTF
once,TRBJ1-6,TRBV20-1,TRBD1,TGCAGTGCGAAGCACAGGGGGCTGAATTCACCCCTCCACTTT,CSAKHRGLNSPLHF
NA,TRBJ2-3,TRBV7-3,NA,TGTGCCAGCAGCCCCTCTCCTAGCCTTTCAGATACGCAGTATTTT,CASSPSPSLSDTQYF
NA,TRBJ1-2,TRBV11-2,TRBD1,TGTGCCAGCAGCTTAGATAAAGGCACAGGGGAACATGGCTACACCTTC,CASSLDKGTGEHGYTF
NA,TRBJ1-2,TRBV2,NA,TGTGCCAGCCTCAATTCGGGAAACTATGGCTACACCTTC,CASLNSGNYGYTF
NA,TRBJ2-7,TRBV4-1,NA,TGCGCCAGCAGCCAAGCGGAGAGCTCCTACAATGAGCAGTACTTC,CASSQAESSYNEQYF
NA,TRBJ1-2,TRBV29-1,NA,TGCAGCGTTTCTACAGGACTACCGAACTATGGCTACACCTTC,CSVSTGLPNYGYTF
NA,TRBJ2-7,TRBV10-3,TRBD2,TGTGCCATCAGGGGACTAGCGGATCCCTACGAGCAGTACTTC,CAIRGLADPYEQYF
once,TRBJ2-5,TRBV7-9,TRBD2,TGTGCCAGCAGCTTCGGTAGCGGGAGTCTTGGCAATGAGCAGTACTTC,CASSFGSGSLGNEQYF
NA,TRBJ2-1,TRBV9,NA,TGTGCCAGCAGCGTAGATTGGGCGGTCGACTACAATGAGCAGTTCTTC,CASSVDWAVDYNEQFF
NA,TRBJ2-7,TRBV20-1,TRBD1,TGCAGTGCCAGGACTGGACAGGGTGTCAACGAGCAGTACTTC,CSARTGQGVNEQYF
NA,TRBJ2-1,TRBV2,TRBD2,TGTGCCAGCAGCATTACTAGCGGGAAAGGGGTTGAGCAGTTCTTC,CASSITSGKGVEQFF
few,TRBJ1-6,TRBV4-3,NA,TGCGCCAGCAGCCAAGAGGTCCCCCTTATCAATTCACCCCTCCACTTT,CASSQEVPLINSPLHF
NA,TRBJ2-2,TRBV7-9,TRBD1,TGTGCCAGCAGCTCCGACAGGGAGTTAACCGGGGAGCTGTTTTTT,CASSSDRELTGELFF
NA,TRBJ1-5,TRBV27,NA,TGTGCCAGCAGTCGCCTGACAGATAGCAATCAGCCCCAGCATTTT,CASSRLTDSNQPQHF
NA,TRBJ2-1,TRBV6-6,TRBD1,TGTGCCAGCAGTTACCATCCCGGGACAGCCAATGAGCAGTTCTTC,CASSYHPGTANEQFF
NA,TRBJ2-3,TRBV20-1,TRBD1,TGCAGTGCTAGCTTTGGGGACAGCCTAAATACGCAGTATTTT,CSASFGDSLNTQYF
NA,TRBJ1-5,TRBV7-2,TRBD1,TGTGCCAGCAGCTCTATGGGGACAGGGGGAATAAGAAGCAATCAGCCCCAGCATTTT,CASSSMGTGGIRSNQPQHF
NA,TRBJ2-6,TRBV11-2,TRBD1,TGTGCCAGCAGCTTAGATATCAGTGGCAGGGGGCTTTCTGGGGCCAACGTCCTGACTTTC,CASSLDISGRGLSGANVLTF
NA,TRBJ2-2,TRBV29-1,NA,TGCAGCGCTCCGGGCCAGGTCTCCGGGGAGCTGTTTTTT,CSAPGQVSGELFF
few,TRBJ1-2,TRBV5-1,NA,TGCGCCAGCAGCTGGTTGGGGCGATCCACCTATGGCTACACCTTC,CASSWLGRSTYGYTF
NA,TRBJ1-1,TRBV5-1,NA,TGCGCCAGCAGTGTTGGGGCTGAAGCTTTCTTT,CASSVGAEAFF
NA,TRBJ2-7,TRBV9,TRBD2,TGTGCCAGCAGCGTAACCGGGACTAGCGAGGAGTACTTC,CASSVTGTSEEYF
few,TRBJ2-7,TRBV20-1,NA,TGCAGTGCTAGAAAACAGAGGACACCAGACTACGAGCAGTACTTC,CSARKQRTPDYEQYF
many,TRBJ1-5,TRBV4-1,NA,TGCGCCAGCAGCCAAGTAGGGGAGAAACAGCCCCAGCATTTT,CASSQVGEKQPQHF
NA,TRBJ2-1,TRBV7-2,TRBD2,TGTGCCAGCAGCTTGAAAGGGGGAGGGCGACTAGCGGGAAATGAGCAGTTCTTC,CASSLKGGGRLAGNEQFF
few,TRBJ2-3,TRBV4-1,TRBD2,TGCGCCAGCAAGGCTAGCGGCGGAGGGCAGTATTTT,CASKASGGGQYF
few,TRBJ2-5,TRBV20-1,NA,TGCAGTGCTAGAGATCTGGGGGAAGTAGGAGAGACCCAGTACTTC,CSARDLGEVGETQYF
NA,TRBJ1-1,TRBV30,NA,TGTGCCTGGAGCCTGACAGCGAACACTGAAGCTTTCTTT,CAWSLTANTEAFF